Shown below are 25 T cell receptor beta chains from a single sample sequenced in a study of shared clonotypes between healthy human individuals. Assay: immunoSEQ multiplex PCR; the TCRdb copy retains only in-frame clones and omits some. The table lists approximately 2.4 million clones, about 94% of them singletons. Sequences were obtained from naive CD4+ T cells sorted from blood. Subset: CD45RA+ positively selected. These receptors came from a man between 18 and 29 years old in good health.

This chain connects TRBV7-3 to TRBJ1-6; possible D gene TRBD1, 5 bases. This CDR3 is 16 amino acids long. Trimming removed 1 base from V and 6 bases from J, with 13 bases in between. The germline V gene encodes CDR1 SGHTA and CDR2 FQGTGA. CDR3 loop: CASSLMGVGSNSPLHF. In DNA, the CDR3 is TGTGCCAGCAGCTTAATGGGGGTCGGGAGTAATTCACCCCTCCACTTT.

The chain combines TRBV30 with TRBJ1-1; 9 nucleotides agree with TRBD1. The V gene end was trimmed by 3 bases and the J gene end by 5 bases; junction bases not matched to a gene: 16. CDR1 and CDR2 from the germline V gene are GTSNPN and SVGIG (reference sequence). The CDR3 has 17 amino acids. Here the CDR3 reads CAWRPGQGGWLGTEAFF. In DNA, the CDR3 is TGTGCCTGGAGGCCGGGACAGGGTGGATGGTTGGGAACTGAAGCTTTCTTT.

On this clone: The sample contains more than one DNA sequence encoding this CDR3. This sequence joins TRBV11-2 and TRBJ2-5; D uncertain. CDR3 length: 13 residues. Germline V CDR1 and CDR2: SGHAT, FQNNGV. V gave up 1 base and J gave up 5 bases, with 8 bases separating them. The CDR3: CASSLGGQETQYF. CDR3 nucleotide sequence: TGTGCCAGCAGCTTAGGGGGTCAGGAGACCCAGTACTTC.

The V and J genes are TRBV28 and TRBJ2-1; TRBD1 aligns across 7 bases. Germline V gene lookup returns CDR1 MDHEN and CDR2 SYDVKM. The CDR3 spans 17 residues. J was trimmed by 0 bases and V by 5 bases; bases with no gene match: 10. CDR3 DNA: TGTGCCAGCAGTGCCCCCGGGACAGTGGGCTCCTACAATGAGCAGTTCTTC. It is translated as CASSAPGTVGSYNEQFF.

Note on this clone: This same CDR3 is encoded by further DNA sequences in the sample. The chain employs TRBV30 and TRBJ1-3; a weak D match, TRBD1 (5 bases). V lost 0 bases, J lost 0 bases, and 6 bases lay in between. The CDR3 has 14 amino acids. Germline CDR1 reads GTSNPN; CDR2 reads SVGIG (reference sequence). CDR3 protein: CAWSVGGSGNTIYF. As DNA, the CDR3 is TGTGCCTGGAGTGTTGGGGGCTCTGGAAACACCATATATTTT.

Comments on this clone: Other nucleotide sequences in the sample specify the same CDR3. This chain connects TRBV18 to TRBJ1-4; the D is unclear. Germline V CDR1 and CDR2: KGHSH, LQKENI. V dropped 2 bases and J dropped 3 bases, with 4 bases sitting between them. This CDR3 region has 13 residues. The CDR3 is CASSPGPNEKLFF. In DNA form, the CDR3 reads TGTGCCAGCTCACCAGGGCCTAATGAAAAACTGTTTTTT. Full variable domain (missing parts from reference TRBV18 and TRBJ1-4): NAGVMQNPRHLVRRRGQEARLRCSPMKGHSHVYWYRQLPEEGLKFMVYLQKENIIDESGMPKERFSAEFPKEGPSILRIQQVVRGDSAAYFCASSPGPNEKLFFGSGTQLSVL.

CDR3 sequence (DNA): TGTGCAAGTCGCTTAGGTGGAACGGACAGGGATTTTTTCACTGGAAACACCATATATTTT. Amino acids: CASRLGGTDRDFFTGNTIYF. The chain recombines TRBV12-2 with TRBJ1-3; TRBD1, the table's D call, was not compared with the DNA. TRBV12-2 is labeled a pseudogene. This CDR3 region has 20 residues.

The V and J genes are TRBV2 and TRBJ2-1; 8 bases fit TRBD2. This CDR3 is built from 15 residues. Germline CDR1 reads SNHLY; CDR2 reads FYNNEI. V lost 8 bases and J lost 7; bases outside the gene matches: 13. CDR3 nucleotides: TGTGCCAGCGGGAACGGGAGGGCCATGGGGAATGAGCAGTTCTTC. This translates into CASGNGRAMGNEQFF.

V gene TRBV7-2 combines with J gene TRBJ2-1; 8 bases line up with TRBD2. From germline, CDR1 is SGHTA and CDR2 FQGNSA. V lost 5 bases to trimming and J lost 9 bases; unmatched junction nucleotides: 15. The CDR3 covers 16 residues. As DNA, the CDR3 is TGTGCCAGCAGCGCTCAGGGAGCGGGGGTATCAGGTGAGCAGTTCTTC. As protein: CASSAQGAGVSGEQFF.

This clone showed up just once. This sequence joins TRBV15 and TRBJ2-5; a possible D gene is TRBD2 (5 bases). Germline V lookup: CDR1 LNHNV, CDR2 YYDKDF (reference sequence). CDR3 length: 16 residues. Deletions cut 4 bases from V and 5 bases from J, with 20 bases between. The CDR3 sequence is CATSKSRAGRGETQYF. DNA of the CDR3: TGTGCCACCAGCAAAAGCCGGGCGGGCAGAGGGGAGACCCAGTACTTC.

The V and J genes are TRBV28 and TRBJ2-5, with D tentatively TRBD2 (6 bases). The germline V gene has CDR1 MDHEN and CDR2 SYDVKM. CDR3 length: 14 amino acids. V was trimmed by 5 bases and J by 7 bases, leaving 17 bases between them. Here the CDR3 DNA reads TGTGCCAGCAGTGGGACTTGGGGATTCCGGACCCAGTACTTC. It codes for CASSGTWGFRTQYF.

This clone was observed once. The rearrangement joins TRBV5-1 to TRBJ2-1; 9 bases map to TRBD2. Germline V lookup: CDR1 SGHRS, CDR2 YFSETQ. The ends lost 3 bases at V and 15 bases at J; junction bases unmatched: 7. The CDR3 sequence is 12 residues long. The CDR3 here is CASSSTSGGRFF. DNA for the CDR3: TGCGCCAGCAGCTCCACGAGCGGGGGGCGGTTCTTC.

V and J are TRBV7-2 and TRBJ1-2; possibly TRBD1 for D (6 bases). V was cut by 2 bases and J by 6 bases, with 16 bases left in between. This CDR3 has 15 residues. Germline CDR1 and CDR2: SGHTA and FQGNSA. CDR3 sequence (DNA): TGTGCCAGCAGCTTACGGGGGGCCAGTGTCCATGGCTACACCTTC. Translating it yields CASSLRGASVHGYTF.

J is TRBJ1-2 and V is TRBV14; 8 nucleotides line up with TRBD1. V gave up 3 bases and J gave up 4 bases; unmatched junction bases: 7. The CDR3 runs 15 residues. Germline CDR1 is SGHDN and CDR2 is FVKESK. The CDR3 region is CASSHLDRVTYGYTF. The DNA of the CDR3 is TGTGCCAGCAGCCATTTGGACAGGGTGACCTATGGCTACACCTTC. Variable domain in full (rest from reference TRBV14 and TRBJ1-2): EAGVTQFPSHSVIEKGQTVTLRCDPISGHDNLYWYRRVMGKEIKFLLHFVKESKQDESGMPNNRFLAERTGGTYSTLKVQPAELEDSGVYFCASSHLDRVTYGYTFGSGTRLTVV.

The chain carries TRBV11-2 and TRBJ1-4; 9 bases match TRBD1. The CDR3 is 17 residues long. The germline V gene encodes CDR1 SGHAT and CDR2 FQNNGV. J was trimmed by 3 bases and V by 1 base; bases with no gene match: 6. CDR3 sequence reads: CASSLGLGQGPNEKLFF. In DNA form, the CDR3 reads TGTGCCAGCAGCTTAGGACTAGGACAGGGGCCTAATGAAAAACTGTTTTTT.

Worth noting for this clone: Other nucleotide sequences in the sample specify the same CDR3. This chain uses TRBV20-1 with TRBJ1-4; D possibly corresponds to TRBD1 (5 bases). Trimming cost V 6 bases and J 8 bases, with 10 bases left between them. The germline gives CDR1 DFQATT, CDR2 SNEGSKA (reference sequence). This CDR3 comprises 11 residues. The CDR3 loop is CSAGGNEKLFF. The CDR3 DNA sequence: TGCAGTGCGGGGGGGAACGAAAAACTGTTTTTT.

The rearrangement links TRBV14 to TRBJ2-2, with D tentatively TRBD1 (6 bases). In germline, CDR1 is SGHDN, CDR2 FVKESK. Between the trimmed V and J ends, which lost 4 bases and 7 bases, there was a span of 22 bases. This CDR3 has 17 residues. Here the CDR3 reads CASSREVGGNSGGELFF. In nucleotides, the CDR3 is TGTGCCAGCAGCCGCGAAGTAGGGGGAAACAGTGGCGGGGAGCTGTTTTTT.

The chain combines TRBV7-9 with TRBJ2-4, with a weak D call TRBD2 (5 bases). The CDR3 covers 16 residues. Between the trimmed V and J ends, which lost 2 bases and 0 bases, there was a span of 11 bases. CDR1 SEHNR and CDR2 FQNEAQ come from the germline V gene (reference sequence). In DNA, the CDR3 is TGTGCCAGCAGCTTACCTCAGACTATAGCCAAAAACATTCAGTACTTC. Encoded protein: CASSLPQTIAKNIQYF.

The CDR3 is CASSPGLSEAFF. CDR3 DNA sequence: TGTGCCAGCAGCCCGGGACTCTCGGAAGCTTTCTTT. V gene TRBV5-4 combines with J gene TRBJ1-1, with D possibly TRBD1 on 5 matching bases. The V gene lost 4 bases and the J gene lost 8 bases, with 12 bases spanning the gap. The length of the CDR3 is 12 residues. CDR1 and CDR2 (germline): SGHNT, YYREEE (reference sequence).

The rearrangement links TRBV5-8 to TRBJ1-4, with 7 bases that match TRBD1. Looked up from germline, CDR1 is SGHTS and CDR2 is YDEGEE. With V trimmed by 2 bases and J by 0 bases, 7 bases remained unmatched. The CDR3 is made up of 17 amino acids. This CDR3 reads CASSFQGGKATNEKLFF. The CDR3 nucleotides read TGTGCCAGCAGCTTTCAAGGGGGCAAGGCAACTAATGAAAAACTGTTTTTT.

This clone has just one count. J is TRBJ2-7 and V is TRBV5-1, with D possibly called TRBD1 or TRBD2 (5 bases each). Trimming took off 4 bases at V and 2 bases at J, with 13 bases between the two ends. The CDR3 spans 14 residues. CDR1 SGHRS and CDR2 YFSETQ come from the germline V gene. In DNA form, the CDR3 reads TGCGCCAGCAGCCCCAATGGGGACCCCTACGAGCAGTACTTC. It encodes CASSPNGDPYEQYF.

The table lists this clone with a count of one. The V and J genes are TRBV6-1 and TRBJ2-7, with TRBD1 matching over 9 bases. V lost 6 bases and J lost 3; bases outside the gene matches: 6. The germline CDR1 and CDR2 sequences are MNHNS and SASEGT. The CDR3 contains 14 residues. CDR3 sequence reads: CASRDRGAGYEQYF. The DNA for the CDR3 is TGTGCCAGCAGGGACAGGGGTGCGGGCTACGAGCAGTACTTC.

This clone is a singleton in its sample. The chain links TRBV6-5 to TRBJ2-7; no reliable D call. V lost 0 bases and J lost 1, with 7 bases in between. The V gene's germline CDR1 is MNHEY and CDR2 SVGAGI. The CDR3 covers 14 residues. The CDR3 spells CASSYSRRSYEQYF. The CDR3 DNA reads TGTGCCAGCAGTTACTCTCGGAGATCCTACGAGCAGTACTTC.

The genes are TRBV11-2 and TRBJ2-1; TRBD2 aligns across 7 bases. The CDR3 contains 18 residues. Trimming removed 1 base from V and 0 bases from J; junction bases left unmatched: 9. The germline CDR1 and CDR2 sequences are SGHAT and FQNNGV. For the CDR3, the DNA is TGTGCCAGCAGCTTAGCGGGGGGACTAATAAGCTCCTACAATGAGCAGTTCTTC. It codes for CASSLAGGLISSYNEQFF.

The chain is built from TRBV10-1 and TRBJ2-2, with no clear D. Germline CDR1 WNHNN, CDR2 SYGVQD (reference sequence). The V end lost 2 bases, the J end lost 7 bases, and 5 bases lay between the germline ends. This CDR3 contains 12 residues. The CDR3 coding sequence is TGCGCCAGCAGTGAGCGGCTCGGGGAGCTGTTTTTT. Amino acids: CASSERLGELFF.